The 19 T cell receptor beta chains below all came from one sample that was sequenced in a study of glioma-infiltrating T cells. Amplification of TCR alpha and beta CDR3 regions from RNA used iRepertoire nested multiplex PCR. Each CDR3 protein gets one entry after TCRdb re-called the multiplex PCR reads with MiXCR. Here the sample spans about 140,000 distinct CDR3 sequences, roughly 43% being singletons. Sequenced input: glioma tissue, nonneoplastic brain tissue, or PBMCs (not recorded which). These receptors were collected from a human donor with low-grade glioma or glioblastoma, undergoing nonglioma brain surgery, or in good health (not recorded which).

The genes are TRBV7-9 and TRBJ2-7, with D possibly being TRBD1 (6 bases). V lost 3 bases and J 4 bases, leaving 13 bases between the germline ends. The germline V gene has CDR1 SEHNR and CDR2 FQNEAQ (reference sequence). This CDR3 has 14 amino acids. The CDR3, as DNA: TGTGCCAGCAGCTTGAGCCAGGGGATGTACGAGCAGTACTTC. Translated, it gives CASSLSQGMYEQYF.

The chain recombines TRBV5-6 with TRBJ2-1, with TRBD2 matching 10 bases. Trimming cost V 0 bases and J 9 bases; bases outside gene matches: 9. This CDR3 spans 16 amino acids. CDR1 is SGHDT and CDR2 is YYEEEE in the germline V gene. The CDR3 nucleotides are TGTGCCAGCAGCTTGGTAGTAGCGGGGGGCCGGGTTGAGCAGTTCTTC. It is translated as CASSLVVAGGRVEQFF.

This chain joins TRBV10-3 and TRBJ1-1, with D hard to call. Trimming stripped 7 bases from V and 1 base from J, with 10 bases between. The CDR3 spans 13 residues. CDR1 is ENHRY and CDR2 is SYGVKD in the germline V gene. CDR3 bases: TGTGCCATCATTGGAGATAAGAACACTGAAGCTTTCTTT. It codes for CAIIGDKNTEAFF.

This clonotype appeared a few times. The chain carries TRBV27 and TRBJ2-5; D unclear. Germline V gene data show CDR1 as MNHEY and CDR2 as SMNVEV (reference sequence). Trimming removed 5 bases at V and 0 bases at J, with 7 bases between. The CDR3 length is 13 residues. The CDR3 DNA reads TGTGCCAGCAGTAGTCGGTACCAAGAGACCCAGTACTTC. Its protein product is CASSSRYQETQYF.

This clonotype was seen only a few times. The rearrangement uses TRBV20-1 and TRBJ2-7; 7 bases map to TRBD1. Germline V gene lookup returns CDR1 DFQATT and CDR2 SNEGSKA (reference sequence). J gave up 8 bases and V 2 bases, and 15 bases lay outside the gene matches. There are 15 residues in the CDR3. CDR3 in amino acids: CSARKWDSQGDQQYF. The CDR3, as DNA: TGCAGTGCTAGAAAATGGGACAGCCAAGGGGACCAGCAGTACTTC.

CDR3 DNA: TGTGCCAGCAGCGGAGCCCCTTCCTCCTACAATGAGCAGTTCTTC. Translated: CASSGAPSSYNEQFF. The J gene is TRBJ2-1, the V gene TRBV9; D is unclear. Trimming took off 3 bases at V and 0 bases at J, with 10 bases between the two ends. This CDR3 is 15 amino acids long. CDR1 is SGDLS and CDR2 is YYNGEE in the germline V gene.

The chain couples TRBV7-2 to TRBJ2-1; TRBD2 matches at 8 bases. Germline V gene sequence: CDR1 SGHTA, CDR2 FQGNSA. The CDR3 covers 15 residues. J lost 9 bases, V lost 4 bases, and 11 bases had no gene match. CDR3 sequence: CASSSSPGLVGEQFF. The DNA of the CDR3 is TGTGCCAGCAGCTCATCGCCGGGACTAGTGGGTGAGCAGTTCTTC. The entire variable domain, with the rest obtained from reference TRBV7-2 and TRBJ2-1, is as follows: GAGVSQSPSNKVTEKGKDVELRCDPISGHTALYWYRQSLGQGLEFLIYFQGNSAPDKSGLPSDRFSAERTGGSVSTLTIQRTQQEDSAVYLCASSSSPGLVGEQFFGPGTRLTVL.

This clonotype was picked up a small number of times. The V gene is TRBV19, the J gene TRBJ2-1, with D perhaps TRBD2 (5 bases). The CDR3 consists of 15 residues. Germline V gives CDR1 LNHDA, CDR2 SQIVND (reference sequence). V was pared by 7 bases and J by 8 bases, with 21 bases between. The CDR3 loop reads CASTMRSGLIDEQFF. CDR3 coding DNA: TGTGCCAGTACCATGAGAAGCGGTCTGATCGATGAGCAGTTCTTC.

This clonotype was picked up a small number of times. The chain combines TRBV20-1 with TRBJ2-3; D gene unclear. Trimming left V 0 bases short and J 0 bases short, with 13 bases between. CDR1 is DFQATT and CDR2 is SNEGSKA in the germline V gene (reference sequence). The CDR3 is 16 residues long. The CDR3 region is CSARDLRGASTDTQYF. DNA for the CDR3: TGCAGTGCTAGAGATCTGCGCGGAGCTAGCACAGATACGCAGTATTTT.

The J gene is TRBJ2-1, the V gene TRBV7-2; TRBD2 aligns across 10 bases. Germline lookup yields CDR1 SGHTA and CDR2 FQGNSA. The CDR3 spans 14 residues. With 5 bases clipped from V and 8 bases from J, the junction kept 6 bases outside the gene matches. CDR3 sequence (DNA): TGTGCCAGCAGCAGCGGGAGGGCCCGTTATGAGCAGTTCTTC. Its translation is CASSSGRARYEQFF.

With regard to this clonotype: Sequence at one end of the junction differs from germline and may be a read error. The CDR3 spells CASTDIPTEASF. For the CDR3, the DNA is TGTGCCAGCACCGACATTCCCACTGAAGCTTCCTTT. The rearrangement uses TRBV28 and TRBJ1-1; D gene uncertain. Germline V gene sequence: CDR1 MDHEN, CDR2 SYDVKM. This CDR3 has 12 residues.

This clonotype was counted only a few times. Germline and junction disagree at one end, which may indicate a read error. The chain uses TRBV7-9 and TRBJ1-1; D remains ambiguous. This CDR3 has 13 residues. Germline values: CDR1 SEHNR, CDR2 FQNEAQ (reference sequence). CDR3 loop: CARSWTEHTEAFF. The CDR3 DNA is TGTGCCCGCAGCTGGACGGAGCACACTGAAGCTTTCTTT.

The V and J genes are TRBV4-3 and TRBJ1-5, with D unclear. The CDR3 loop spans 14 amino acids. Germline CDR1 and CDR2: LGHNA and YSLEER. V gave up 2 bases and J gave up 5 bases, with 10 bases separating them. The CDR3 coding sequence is TGCGCCAGCAGCCAAAATCACCTGGATCAGCCCCAGCATTTT. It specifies CASSQNHLDQPQHF.

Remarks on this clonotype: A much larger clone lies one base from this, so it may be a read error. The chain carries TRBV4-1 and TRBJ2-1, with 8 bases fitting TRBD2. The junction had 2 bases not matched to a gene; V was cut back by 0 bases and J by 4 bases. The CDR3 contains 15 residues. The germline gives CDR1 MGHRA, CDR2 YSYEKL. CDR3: CASSQDEREYNEQFF. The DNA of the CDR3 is TGCGCCAGCAGCCAAGATGAGCGGGAGTACAATGAGCAGTTCTTC.

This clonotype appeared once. The CDR3 region is CATSEGGRGITDTQYF. CDR3 coding DNA: TGTGCCACCAGTGAGGGTGGGAGAGGAATCACAGATACGCAGTATTTT. The chain joins TRBV24-1 to TRBJ2-3; perhaps TRBD2 as D (5 bases). CDR1 is KGHDR and CDR2 is SFDVKD in the germline V gene. The CDR3 is made up of 16 amino acids. V was clipped by 4 bases and J by 2 bases, with 15 bases between them.

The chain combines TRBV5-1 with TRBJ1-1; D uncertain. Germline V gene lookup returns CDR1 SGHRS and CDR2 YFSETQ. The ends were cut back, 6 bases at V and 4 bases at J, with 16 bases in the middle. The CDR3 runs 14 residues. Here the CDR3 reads CASKLGFFSTEAFF. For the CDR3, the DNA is TGCGCCAGCAAACTAGGGTTTTTTTCCACTGAAGCTTTCTTT.

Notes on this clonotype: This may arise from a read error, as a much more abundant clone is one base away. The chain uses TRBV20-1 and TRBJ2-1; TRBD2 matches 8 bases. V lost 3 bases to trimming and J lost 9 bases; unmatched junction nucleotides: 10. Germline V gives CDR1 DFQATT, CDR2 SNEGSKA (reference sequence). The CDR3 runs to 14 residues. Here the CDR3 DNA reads TGCAGTGCTAGTTCCAGCGGGAGAAGTAGTGAGCAGTTCTTC. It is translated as CSASSSGRSSEQFF.

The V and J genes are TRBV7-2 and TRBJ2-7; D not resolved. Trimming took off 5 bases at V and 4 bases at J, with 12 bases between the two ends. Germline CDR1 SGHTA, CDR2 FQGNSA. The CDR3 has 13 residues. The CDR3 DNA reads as TGTGCCAGCAGCCCCCCAGCGACTTACGAGCAGTACTTC. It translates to CASSPPATYEQYF.

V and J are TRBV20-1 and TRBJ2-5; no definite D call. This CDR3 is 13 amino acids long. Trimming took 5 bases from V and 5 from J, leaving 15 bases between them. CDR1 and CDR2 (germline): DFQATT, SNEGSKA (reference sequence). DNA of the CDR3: TGCAGTGCTTTCGCGGCGAATAAGGAGACCCAGTACTTC. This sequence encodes CSAFAANKETQYF.